The TCR beta chain under discussion was sequenced for a study of T-cell memory formation after mild COVID-19. About the research overall: TCR clustering was largely donor specific. General study results and limits: Those CD4+ clones that contracted were mainly in CM and EM (CD8+ ones in EMRA). A balance of CD4 and CD8 characterized clones contracting day 15 to 85, whereas later expanders leaned CD4+.

This clonotype was seen a few times. Its antigen remains unknown. A junction boundary mismatches the germline segment, possibly from a read error. CDR3 length: 11 residues. TCRdb processed the 5' RACE reads anew with MiXCR; each CDR3 protein has one entry. The sample yields roughly 110,000 distinct CDR3 sequences, about 15% seen once. Sequenced material: PBMCs or a T cell subset sorted from them (not recorded which). V usage is TRBV12-3 or TRBV12-4 and J usage is TRBJ2-1, with D possibly matching TRBD1 (5 bases). The sequence was obtained from an adult woman who had mild COVID-19 (a few samples of this study predate the infection). Cell type and time point are not known. This CDR3 is CAIQFGARRGF. The DNA of the CDR3 is TGTGCCATCCAGTTTGGGGCCAGAAGGGGCTTC.